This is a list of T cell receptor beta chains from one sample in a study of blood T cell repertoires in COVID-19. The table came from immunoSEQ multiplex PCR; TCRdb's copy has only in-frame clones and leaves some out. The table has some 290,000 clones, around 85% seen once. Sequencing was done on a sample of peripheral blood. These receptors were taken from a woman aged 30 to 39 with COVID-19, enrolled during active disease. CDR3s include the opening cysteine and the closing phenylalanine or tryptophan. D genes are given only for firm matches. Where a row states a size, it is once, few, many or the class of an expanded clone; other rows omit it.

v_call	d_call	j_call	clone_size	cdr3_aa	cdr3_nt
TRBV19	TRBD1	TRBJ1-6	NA	CASSIDRGLGRSPLHF	TGTGCCAGTAGTATCGACAGGGGGTTAGGTCGTTCACCCCTCCACTTT
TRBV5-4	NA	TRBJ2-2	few	CASSLASGNTGELFF	TGTGCCAGCAGCTTGGCCAGTGGGAACACCGGGGAGCTGTTTTTT
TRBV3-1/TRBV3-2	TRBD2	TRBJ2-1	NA	CASSLTLAGGPSSADEQFF	TGTGCCAGCAGCCTTACGCTAGCGGGGGGCCCCAGCTCAGCCGATGAGCAGTTCTTC
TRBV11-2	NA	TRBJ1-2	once	CASSLVLAGGYGYTF	TGTGCCAGCAGCTTAGTCTTGGCGGGCGGGTATGGCTACACCTTC
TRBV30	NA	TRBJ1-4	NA	CAWNWIQGEKLFF	TGTGCCTGGAATTGGATACAGGGTGAAAAACTGTTTTTT
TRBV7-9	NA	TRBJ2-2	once	CASLRGPGETGELFF	TGTGCCAGTTTACGAGGCCCCGGTGAAACCGGGGAGCTGTTTTTT
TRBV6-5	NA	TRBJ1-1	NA	CASSPDRNEAFF	TGTGCCAGCAGTCCGGACAGAAATGAAGCTTTCTTT
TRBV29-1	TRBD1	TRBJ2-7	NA	CSVATRGTGVYEQYF	TGCAGCGTCGCGACCCGGGGGACAGGGGTCTACGAGCAGTACTTC
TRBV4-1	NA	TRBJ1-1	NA	CASSQVRNTEAFF	TGCGCCAGCAGCCAGGTCAGAAACACTGAAGCTTTCTTT
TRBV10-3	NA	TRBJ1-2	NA	CAISDDPDGGLNGYTF	TGTGCCATCAGTGACGATCCGGACGGCGGGCTTAATGGCTACACCTTC
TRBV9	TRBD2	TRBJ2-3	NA	CASSVSPRASGGGHTQYF	TGTGCCAGCAGCGTAAGCCCCCGCGCTAGCGGGGGGGGACATACGCAGTATTTT
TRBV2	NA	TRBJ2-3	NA	CASNRGATDTQYF	TGTGCCAGCAACCGCGGGGCCACAGATACGCAGTATTTT
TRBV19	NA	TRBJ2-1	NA	CASSIGLAGDEQFF	TGTGCCAGTAGTATAGGATTGGCAGGGGATGAGCAGTTCTTC
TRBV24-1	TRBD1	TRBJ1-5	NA	CATRGQANQPQHF	TGTGCCACCAGAGGACAGGCGAATCAGCCCCAGCATTTT
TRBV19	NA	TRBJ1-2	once	CASSILPPGLEAGYTF	TGTGCCAGTAGTATACTTCCGCCAGGGTTAGAAGCCGGCTACACCTTC
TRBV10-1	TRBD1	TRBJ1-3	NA	CAIYGTGGFREGNTIYF	TGCGCCATTTACGGGACAGGGGGGTTTCGAGAAGGAAACACCATATATTTT
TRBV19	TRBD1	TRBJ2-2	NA	CASNQGVAGELFF	TGTGCCAGTAACCAGGGGGTGGCCGGGGAGCTGTTTTTT
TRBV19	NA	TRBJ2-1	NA	CASSIDLADYNEQFF	TGTGCCAGTAGTATAGATTTGGCAGACTACAATGAGCAGTTCTTC
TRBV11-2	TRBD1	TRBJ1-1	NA	CASSLDRDTEAFF	TGTGCCAGCAGCCTTGACAGGGATACTGAAGCTTTCTTT
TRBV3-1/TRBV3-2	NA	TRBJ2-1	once	CASSQQGTREQFF	TGTGCCAGCAGCCAACAGGGAACCCGTGAGCAGTTCTTC
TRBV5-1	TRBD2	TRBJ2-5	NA	CASSRSGGGDYFQETQYF	TGCGCCAGCAGCAGGAGTGGCGGGGGGGATTACTTTCAAGAGACCCAGTACTTC
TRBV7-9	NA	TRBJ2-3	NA	CASPQQTPTDTQYF	TGTGCCAGCCCTCAGCAGACTCCCACAGATACGCAGTATTTT
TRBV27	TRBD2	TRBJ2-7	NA	CASRPPGGEQYF	TGTGCCAGCAGGCCGCCGGGAGGGGAGCAGTACTTC
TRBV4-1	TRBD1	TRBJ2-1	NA	CASSQRQGTYNEQFF	TGCGCCAGCAGCCAAAGACAGGGCACCTACAATGAGCAGTTCTTC
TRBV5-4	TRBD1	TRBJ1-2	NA	CASSIRQGDYGYTF	TGTGCCAGCAGCATCAGACAGGGGGACTATGGCTACACCTTC
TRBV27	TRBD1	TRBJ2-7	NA	CASTLGQGRAYEQYF	TGTGCCAGCACCCTGGGACAGGGAAGGGCCTACGAGCAGTACTTC
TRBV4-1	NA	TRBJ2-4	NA	CASSQVGSLAKNIQYF	TGCGCCAGCAGCCAAGTCGGGAGTCTAGCCAAAAACATTCAGTACTTC
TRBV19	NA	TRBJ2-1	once	CASSIVPFPRGGSGNEQFF	TGTGCCAGTAGTATAGTTCCCTTTCCGAGGGGGGGATCGGGCAATGAGCAGTTCTTC